This T cell receptor beta chain was captured by sequencing in a study of memory CD4+ T cells and cytomegalovirus serostatus. Study-wide points: CMV serostatus prediction reached median AUC 0.95, or 0.91 with US-trained model. CD4+ memory repertoires contained about 40% of the 164 reported CMV TCRbeta sequences.

The sort gate was single viable CD3+CD4+CD8-CD45RO+ cells for memory CD4+ T cells. Note on this clone: Its antigen remains unidentified.

This CDR3 contains 13 residues. Germline V gene data show CDR1 as MNHEY and CDR2 as SVGAGI. Trimming cost V 2 bases and J 7 bases; bases outside gene matches: 2. The table came from immunoSEQ multiplex PCR; TCRdb's copy has only in-frame clones and leaves some out. Of under 40,000 clones listed, 70% to 85% were seen once; the top ten hold over 4.5%. The sample was memory CD4+ T cells from blood. The TCR was taken from an adult in good health and CMV-seropositive. V and J are TRBV6-5 and TRBJ1-2; 9 nucleotides align to TRBD1. The CDR3 sequence is CASSYTGGAGYTF. The CDR3 DNA sequence: TGTGCCAGCAGTTACACAGGGGGCGCTGGCTACACCTTC.